Presented here are 26 T cell receptor beta chains from one specimen sequenced in a study of blood T cell repertoires in COVID-19. Clones were sequenced by immunoSEQ multiplex PCR, and TCRdb holds only the in-frame ones, with some missing. Altogether around 91,000 clones are present, 85% being singletons, with the ten largest covering around 39%. Sequencing input: peripheral blood. The receptors originated from an elderly man with acute or convalescent COVID-19.

The genes are TRBV4-3 and TRBJ2-3; D remains ambiguous. The CDR3 covers 13 residues. Trimming removed 0 bases at V and 5 bases at J, with 6 bases between. Germline-derived CDR1 and CDR2 are LGHNA and YSLEER. CDR3 in DNA: TGCGCCAGCAGCCAAGATTCCAGAGATACGCAGTATTTT. Translating gives CASSQDSRDTQYF.

The gene calls are TRBV7-2 and TRBJ2-1; D may be TRBD2 (5 bases). There are 13 residues in the CDR3. CDR1 and CDR2 (germline): SGHTA, FQGNSA. V was clipped by 10 bases and J by 2 bases, with 12 bases between them. As DNA, the CDR3 is TGTGCCACCTCTGAGGGTACCTACAATGAGCAGTTCTTC. Translated, it gives CATSEGTYNEQFF.

The chain carries TRBV19 and TRBJ1-2; 7 bases match TRBD1. The trim removed 6 bases at V and 0 bases at J, leaving 1 base unmatched. The CDR3 contains 13 residues. Germline V lookup: CDR1 LNHDA, CDR2 SQIVND (reference sequence). This CDR3 reads CASRTGTNYGYTF. DNA of the CDR3: TGTGCCAGTAGGACAGGGACTAACTATGGCTACACCTTC.

The chain combines TRBV3-1 (or the pseudogene TRBV3-2) with TRBJ1-2; 8 bases are shared with TRBD1. The V gene's germline CDR1 is LGHDT and CDR2 YNNKEL (reference sequence). J was trimmed by 6 bases and V by 5 bases; bases with no gene match: 5. CDR3 length: 13 amino acids. Here the CDR3 DNA reads TGTGCCAGCAGCGCGACAGGGGACAATGGCTACACCTTC. Its translation is CASSATGDNGYTF.

The chain uses TRBV5-1 and TRBJ1-2; D not certain. Germline assignment: CDR1 SGHRS and CDR2 YFSETQ. This CDR3 region has 15 residues. The V gene lost 0 bases and the J gene lost 4 bases, with 13 bases spanning the gap. The CDR3 region has the DNA TGCGCCAGCAGCTTGGAATCGTCGCGGGGCTATGGCTACACCTTC. This encodes CASSLESSRGYGYTF.

The genes are TRBV6-5 and TRBJ2-1; D gene unclear. The germline V gene encodes CDR1 MNHEY and CDR2 SVGAGI. Trimming stripped 3 bases from V and 3 bases from J, with 12 bases between. The CDR3 loop spans 15 amino acids. For the CDR3, the DNA is TGTGCCAGCAGTTATGAGTCACGGAGCTACAATGAGCAGTTCTTC. This codes for CASSYESRSYNEQFF.

Only one count was recorded for this clone. The chain combines TRBV19 with TRBJ2-6; 8 nucleotides agree with TRBD1. The CDR3 runs to 18 residues. The ends lost 4 bases at V and 4 bases at J; junction bases unmatched: 12. Looked up from germline, CDR1 is LNHDA and CDR2 is SQIVND (reference sequence). The CDR3 here is CASSTRQGQGNGANVLTF. The CDR3 DNA is TGTGCCAGTAGTACCCGACAGGGGCAAGGGAACGGGGCCAACGTCCTGACTTTC.

This clone appeared a few times. This chain links TRBV28 with TRBJ1-2, with TRBD1 as a possible D gene (5 bases). CDR1 and CDR2 (germline): MDHEN, SYDVKM. This CDR3 region has 15 residues. V was pared by 8 bases and J by 0 bases, with 16 bases between. CDR3 residues: CASALGRGANYGYTF. The CDR3 coding sequence is TGTGCCAGCGCATTGGGGCGGGGGGCTAACTATGGCTACACCTTC.

The chain couples TRBV11-2 to TRBJ1-6; possibly TRBD1 for D (6 bases). CDR1 is SGHAT, CDR2 FQNNGV, per germline. The CDR3 sequence is 14 residues long. Trimming took off 1 base at V and 9 bases at J, with 10 bases between the two ends. DNA for the CDR3: TGTGCCAGCAGCTTAGCGGGGGGCCCTTCACCCCTCCACTTT. This translates into CASSLAGGPSPLHF. The full variable domain, in which reference TRBV11-2 and TRBJ1-6 provide the parts outside the CDR3, is EAGVAQSPRYKIIEKRQSVAFWCNPISGHATLYWYQQILGQGPKLLIQFQNNGVVDDSQLPKDRFSAERLKGVDSTLKIQPAKLEDSAVYLCASSLAGGPSPLHFGNGTRLTVT.

This sequence joins TRBV4-3 and TRBJ2-1, with 14 positions matching TRBD2. Germline trimming cut 2 bases from V and 7 bases from J; bases unmatched to any gene: 7. CDR3 length equals 17 residues. CDR1 is LGHNA, CDR2 YSLEER, per germline. The CDR3 DNA follows: TGCGCCAGCAGCCAACAACAGACTAGCGGGGGGGATAATGAGCAGTTCTTC. Its translation is CASSQQQTSGGDNEQFF.

The V call is TRBV28, the J call TRBJ1-1; D may be TRBD1 (6 bases). This CDR3 region has 15 residues. Deletions cut 6 bases from V and 5 bases from J, with 19 bases between. CDR1 and CDR2 (germline): MDHEN, SYDVKM. The CDR3 DNA reads as TGTGCCAGCAGCACCGCTCTACAGGGTTGGACTGAAGCTTTCTTT. Its protein product is CASSTALQGWTEAFF.

The table lists this clone with a few counts. V usage is TRBV11-2 and J usage is TRBJ1-5, with 9 bases matching TRBD1. There are 15 residues in the CDR3. Trimming cost V 6 bases and J 6 bases; bases outside gene matches: 9. Germline V CDR1 and CDR2: SGHAT, FQNNGV. CDR3 nucleotides: TGTGCCAGCAGTGAACAGGGGGCTCAAGGTCAGCCCCAGCATTTT. Protein sequence: CASSEQGAQGQPQHF.

The rearrangement links TRBV5-1 to TRBJ2-7; TRBD2 matches 8 bases. Germline V CDR1 and CDR2: SGHRS, YFSETQ. This CDR3 is built from 14 residues. V lost 5 bases and J lost 6; bases outside the gene matches: 10. The CDR3 is CASRNVAGSAEQYF. The CDR3 nucleotides read TGCGCCAGCAGAAACGTAGCGGGATCGGCCGAGCAGTACTTC.

This clone was counted once. The gene calls are TRBV11-2 and TRBJ2-1; 8 bases align to TRBD1. CDR1 is SGHAT, CDR2 FQNNGV, per germline. With 3 bases clipped from V and 9 bases from J, the junction kept 10 bases outside the gene matches. The CDR3 extends over 15 amino acids. For the CDR3, the DNA is TGTGCCAGCAGCTTTTTAACAGGGGGAGAGGCTGAGCAGTTCTTC. Its translation is CASSFLTGGEAEQFF. The variable domain in full, with the rest retrieved from reference TRBV11-2 and TRBJ2-1, is EAGVAQSPRYKIIEKRQSVAFWCNPISGHATLYWYQQILGQGPKLLIQFQNNGVVDDSQLPKDRFSAERLKGVDSTLKIQPAKLEDSAVYLCASSFLTGGEAEQFFGPGTRLTVL.

This clone was seen more than once but under ten times. J is TRBJ1-1 and V is TRBV7-2, with 8 bases matching TRBD1. The CDR3 has 14 residues. Unmatched junction bases numbered 6, after V lost 4 bases and J lost 5 bases. Germline values: CDR1 SGHTA, CDR2 FQGNSA. The CDR3 is CASSSQGAKTEAFF. The CDR3 coding sequence is TGTGCCAGCAGCTCCCAGGGGGCTAAGACTGAAGCTTTCTTT.

The chain has TRBV7-3 and TRBJ2-1, with 11 bases fitting TRBD2. The CDR3 runs to 15 residues. Germline V gene data show CDR1 as SGHTA and CDR2 as FQGTGA. Unmatched junction bases numbered 5, after V lost 5 bases and J lost 5 bases. CDR3 nucleotides: TGTGCCAGCAGCCCTACTAGCGGGAGTAACAATGAGCAGTTCTTC. It encodes CASSPTSGSNNEQFF.

This clone has a handful of counts. The V call is TRBV7-2, the J call TRBJ2-3; 7 nucleotides agree with TRBD2. V shed 3 bases and J 2 bases; nucleotides not matched to a gene: 8. The CDR3 has 16 amino acids. The V gene's germline CDR1 is SGHTA and CDR2 FQGNSA. CDR3 DNA: TGTGCCAGCAGCTTTCGACTAGCCCCTGTCACAGATACGCAGTATTTT. Its protein is CASSFRLAPVTDTQYF.

V gene TRBV4-3 combines with J gene TRBJ2-3; possible D gene TRBD2, 5 bases. With 3 bases removed from V and 2 bases from J, the gap between germline ends came to 6 bases. The CDR3 consists of 13 residues. Per germline, CDR1 LGHNA and CDR2 YSLEER. The CDR3 region is CASSQTTTDTQYF. CDR3 coding DNA: TGCGCCAGCAGCCAGACTACCACAGATACGCAGTATTTT.

This chain links TRBV14 with TRBJ1-1; D is perhaps TRBD1 (5 bases). The V gene's germline CDR1 is SGHDN and CDR2 FVKESK. The CDR3 totals 14 residues. V shed 1 base and J shed 4 bases, with 10 bases lying between them. The CDR3 is CASSQVRGGTEAFF. DNA of the CDR3: TGTGCCAGCAGCCAAGTAAGGGGAGGCACTGAAGCTTTCTTT.

The chain couples TRBV7-3 to TRBJ2-1; D ambiguous. Trimming cost V 1 base and J 1 base, with 5 bases left between them. The CDR3 covers 14 residues. Germline CDR1 is SGHTA and CDR2 is FQGTGA. The chain's CDR3 is CASSLSLSYNEQFF. The CDR3 nucleotides read TGTGCCAGCAGCTTAAGTCTGTCCTACAATGAGCAGTTCTTC.

The V and J genes are TRBV5-1 and TRBJ2-2, with a possible D match to TRBD2 (5 bases). CDR3 length: 13 residues. Germline values: CDR1 SGHRS, CDR2 YFSETQ. Trimming shortened V by 4 bases and J by 4 bases, and 8 bases separated the two germline ends. CDR3: CASSKDFTGELFF. The DNA of the CDR3 is TGCGCCAGCAGCAAGGACTTCACCGGGGAGCTGTTTTTT.

The V call is TRBV19, the J call TRBJ2-5; 10 bases fit TRBD2. Germline V gene sequence: CDR1 LNHDA, CDR2 SQIVND (reference sequence). The CDR3 is 18 residues long. V lost 5 bases and J lost 2; bases outside the gene matches: 14. This chain's CDR3 is CASSLRFTSGNAQETQYF. DNA for the CDR3: TGTGCCAGTAGTCTTCGATTCACTAGCGGGAATGCACAAGAGACCCAGTACTTC. The whole variable domain, remainder taken from reference TRBV19 and TRBJ2-5, is DGGITQSPKYLFRKEGQNVTLSCEQNLNHDAMYWYRQDPGQGLRLIYYSQIVNDFQKGDIAEGYSVSREKKESFPLTVTSAQKNPTAFYLCASSLRFTSGNAQETQYFGPGTRLLVL.

The chain links TRBV7-2 to TRBJ1-3; D call uncertain. The germline CDR1 and CDR2 sequences are SGHTA and FQGNSA. V lost 4 bases and J lost 2, with 9 bases in between. This CDR3 is built from 14 residues. In DNA form, the CDR3 reads TGTGCCAGCAGCTATTTGAGAACTGGAAACACCATATATTTT. Translation: CASSYLRTGNTIYF.

The chain couples TRBV30 to TRBJ1-5; 8 bases match TRBD1. V lost 4 bases and J lost 1; bases outside the gene matches: 0. Germline-derived CDR1 and CDR2 are GTSNPN and SVGIG (reference sequence). The CDR3 is 13 residues long. The CDR3 spells CAWNRGSNQPQHF. The CDR3 DNA reads TGTGCCTGGAACAGGGGGAGCAATCAGCCCCAGCATTTT.

This chain joins TRBV28 and TRBJ1-3; D not certain. V lost 2 bases, J lost 3 bases, and 11 bases lay in between. This CDR3 is built from 15 residues. Germline CDR1 reads MDHEN; CDR2 reads SYDVKM. This CDR3 reads CASSLAGSHGNTIYF. The CDR3 nucleotides read TGTGCCAGCAGTTTAGCCGGGTCTCATGGAAACACCATATATTTT.

The chain uses TRBV6-5 and TRBJ1-6; no clear D gene. The V gene lost 2 bases and the J gene lost 10 bases, with 12 bases spanning the gap. The germline V gene encodes CDR1 MNHEY and CDR2 SVGAGI. The CDR3 loop spans 14 amino acids. CDR3 in DNA: TGTGCCAGCAGTTACGAACGGGATGGGTCACCCCTCCACTTT. Translating gives CASSYERDGSPLHF.